This T cell receptor (beta chain) was retrieved from a study of T cells in Graves' hyperthyroidism and ophthalmopathy. Study conclusions and caveats: The blood repertoire included most of the expanded thyroid clonotypes above 0.001. Ophthalmopathy was identified by the model a median roughly 6.5 months ahead of onset.

With duration under 3 months, ophthalmopathy was active: Clinical Activity Score at least 3, NOSPECS at least 4. Clinical symptoms, serum thyroxine and TRAb, thyroid ultrasound and orbital computed tomography together formed the diagnostic basis. The sample holds a few counts of this clonotype. Its antigen is unknown. Authors of the study amplified TCR beta CDR3 regions from RNA transcripts. Researchers ran a first-round RT-PCR on the TCR CDR3 using the HTBI primer set. Via MiXCR, TCRdb re-called the multiplex PCR reads, giving one row per CDR3 protein. The data hold hundreds of thousands of distinct CDR3 sequences, with about 14% observed a single time. Germline CDR1 and CDR2: SQVTM and ANQGSEA. J lost 5 bases, V lost 3 bases, and 2 bases had no gene match. The CDR3 length is 13 residues.

This TCR was sampled from a man aged 18 to 30 with Graves' ophthalmopathy. This chain links TRBV29-1 with TRBJ2-7, with 12 positions matching TRBD2. The material sequenced was blood. The CDR3 DNA sequence: TGCAGCGTTGAGAGACTAGCGGGAGACGAGCAGTACTTC. Protein: CSVERLAGDEQYF.